Listed below are T cell receptor beta chains from one sample, sequenced in a study of cytomegalovirus exposure and HLA in healthy donors. The table came from immunoSEQ multiplex PCR; TCRdb's copy has only in-frame clones and leaves some out. The sample carries 98,000 or so clones, roughly 85% recorded once. Input material: PBMCs. These receptors all come from a man aged 55 to 70 in good health and CMV-seropositive. CDR3s include the opening cysteine and the closing phenylalanine or tryptophan. D genes are given only for firm matches. The size entry is marked missing in some rows and otherwise reads once, few, many or a size class.

few - TRBJ2-2 TRBV27 TGTGCCAGCAGGGCGGGGCCCGACACCGGGGAGCTGTTTTTT CASRAGPDTGELFF
- - TRBJ1-5 TRBV19 TGTGCCACCAACCAGGGGAATTCGAACAATCAGCCCCAGCATTTT CATNQGNSNNQPQHF
- TRBD2 TRBJ2-2 TRBV30 TGTGCCTGGAGTGGGGACCTGTGGACTAGCGGGGGGGCGAACACCGGGGAGCTGTTTTTT CAWSGDLWTSGGANTGELFF
- TRBD1 TRBJ2-5 TRBV2 TGTGCCAGAGACAACAGGGGTGGGACCCAGTACTTC CARDNRGGTQYF
- TRBD1 TRBJ2-7 TRBV6-1 TGTGCCAGCAGTGGGTGGTCGCTTTCGGGACAGGGAACCTACGAGCAGTACTTC CASSGWSLSGQGTYEQYF
- TRBD1 TRBJ1-2 TRBV19 TGTGCCAGTAGTCCCCAGACAGGGTTCGGCGGGGGCTACACCTTC CASSPQTGFGGGYTF
- TRBD1 TRBJ2-7 TRBV7-2 TGTGCCAGCAGCTTACATGGACAGGTCTACGAGCAGTACTTC CASSLHGQVYEQYF
once - TRBJ1-6 TRBV19 TGTGCCAGTAGCCAGGACACATCAAGCTCCTATAATTCACCCCTCCACTTT CASSQDTSSSYNSPLHF
- - TRBJ1-5 TRBV6-6 TGTGCCAGCACACTTGACGGGGTGATCAGTTGGCCCCAGCATTTT CASTLDGVISWPQHF
once TRBD2 TRBJ2-3 TRBV5-4 TGTGCCAGCAGCCCCTACCTAGCGGGGAGCACAGATACGCAGTATTTT CASSPYLAGSTDTQYF
- TRBD1 TRBJ2-7 TRBV28 TGTGCCAGCAGTCTCCCGGGACAGGGTGCTTGGCGGGACTCCTACGAGCAGTACTTC CASSLPGQGAWRDSYEQYF
once - TRBJ2-2 TRBV2 TGTGCCAGCAGTGAACAGGGGACCGGGGAGCTGTTTTTT CASSEQGTGELFF
few TRBD1 TRBJ2-7 TRBV5-4 TGTGCCAGCAGACCCGGGACAGGGGGCTCCTACGAGCAGTACTTC CASRPGTGGSYEQYF
- - TRBJ1-2 TRBV7-2 TGTGCCAGCAGCCCAAGCACGTCCGGGGTCTATGGCTACACCTTC CASSPSTSGVYGYTF
- - TRBJ1-2 TRBV7-2 TGTGCCAGCAGCTTAGAACAGGGATGGGGCTACACCTTC CASSLEQGWGYTF
- - TRBJ1-4 TRBV9 TGTGCCAGCAGCGTTGGGGAGGGAGAAAAACTGTTTTTT CASSVGEGEKLFF
- - TRBJ1-4 TRBV27 TGTGCCAGCAGTTTATCGACTGCAACTAATGAAAAACTGTTTTTT CASSLSTATNEKLFF
few - TRBJ2-7 TRBV6-5 TGTGCCAGCTCCGCTCTGGGGGGCTCCTACGAGCAGTACTTC CASSALGGSYEQYF
- - TRBJ2-1 TRBV6-1 TGTGCCAGCAAAGGTACAGGCACCTACAATGAGCAGTTCTTC CASKGTGTYNEQFF
- TRBD1 TRBJ1-2 TRBV5-4 TGTGCCAGCAGCCTCGGGTCAGGGGGCAACTATGGCTACACCTTC CASSLGSGGNYGYTF
few - TRBJ1-3 TRBV5-1 TGCGCCAGCAGCTTAAGGTGGGGGGGCCGCCATGGAAACACCATATATTTT CASSLRWGGRHGNTIYF
- TRBD2 TRBJ2-7 TRBV13 TGTGCCAGCAGCGCGGGACTAGCGGGCTACGAGCAGTACTTC CASSAGLAGYEQYF
- - TRBJ2-5 TRBV5-6 TGTGCCAGCAAACAGGGCATAAGGGAGACCCAGTACTTC CASKQGIRETQYF
- TRBD2 TRBJ2-2 TRBV9 TGTGCCAGCAGCTTACGTAGGCTGGCGGGGGGGCGCACCGGGGAGCTGTTTTTT CASSLRRLAGGRTGELFF
once TRBD1 TRBJ1-2 TRBV4-1 TGCGCCAGCAGCCCCGAGCTAACCGGGACAGGGGCTGGCTACACCTTC CASSPELTGTGAGYTF
- - TRBJ2-7 TRBV6-5 TGTGCCAGCAGTTACCGGGGTAGTTCCTACGAGCAGTACTTC CASSYRGSSYEQYF
- - TRBJ1-3 TRBV11-2 TGTGCCAGCACCAACCGGGGTTCGGGGGGGAACACCATATATTTT CASTNRGSGGNTIYF
- - TRBJ1-1 TRBV18 TGTGCCAGCTCACCACTCTTCGGGGTCGGCGACACTGAAGCTTTCTTT CASSPLFGVGDTEAFF
- TRBD1 TRBJ2-5 TRBV5-4 TGTGCCAGCAGACCCGGGACAGGGGGGCGAGAGACCCAGTACTTC CASRPGTGGRETQYF
- - TRBJ1-4 TRBV14 TGTGCCAGCAGCCACCCAGAGGGAGGGCCTAATGAAAAACTGTTTTTT CASSHPEGGPNEKLFF
- TRBD1 TRBJ1-4 TRBV9 TGTGCCAGCAGCGTAAGGACCGGGACAGGGGGCGGTGGAGAGAATGAAAAACTGTTTTTT CASSVRTGTGGGGENEKLFF
few TRBD1 TRBJ2-5 TRBV5-8 TGTGCCAGCAGCTTGACCGGGACAGGGGAAGGGGAGACCCAGTACTTC CASSLTGTGEGETQYF
- - TRBJ1-2 TRBV9 TGTGCCAGCACGAGAAGCGGGGGCTACACCTTC CASTRSGGYTF
- - TRBJ1-5 TRBV7-2 TGTGCCAGCAGCTTAGTAGGGGAGGGCCAGCCCCAGCATTTT CASSLVGEGQPQHF
few - TRBJ1-5 TRBV6-1 TGTGCCAGCACCAGGGATGGCAATCAGCCCCAGCATTTT CASTRDGNQPQHF
- TRBD1 TRBJ1-3 TRBV4-2 TGTGCCAGCAGCCGAGGCACAGGGGGGGAGGGAAACACCATATATTTT CASSRGTGGEGNTIYF
- - TRBJ2-5 TRBV5-6 TGTGCCAGCAGCCAGGGGCGGCAAGAGACCCAGTACTTC CASSQGRQETQYF
- - TRBJ2-1 TRBV10-3 TGTGCCATCAGTGACCGCGGCGGAGGGGGGGCCTCCAATGAGCAGTTCTTC CAISDRGGGGASNEQFF
once TRBD1 TRBJ1-3 TRBV18 TGTGCCAGCTCTCTCGACAGGGGAACTGGAAACACCATATATTTT CASSLDRGTGNTIYF
- TRBD1 TRBJ1-5 TRBV11-2 TGTGCCAGCAGCTTTTCGGGACAGGGAAGGGAGCCCCAGCATTTT CASSFSGQGREPQHF
once - TRBJ2-3 TRBV5-1 TGCGCCGGGTCACAGGGCCTTGGGGATACGCAGTATTTT CAGSQGLGDTQYF
- - TRBJ1-3 TRBV19 TGTGCCACCCTGGGGGCCGGAGCTGGAAACACCATATATTTT CATLGAGAGNTIYF
few - TRBJ2-2 TRBV9 TGTGCCAGCAGCGTAGGGGGCACGAACACCGGGGAGCTGTTTTTT CASSVGGTNTGELFF
- - TRBJ2-5 TRBV6-5 TGTGCCAGCAGTGTGGACCGAACTAGGGAGACCCAGTACTTC CASSVDRTRETQYF
- - TRBJ2-3 TRBV6-5 TGTGCCAGCAGTTACTCGAGGCAGGGAATTGATACGCAGTATTTT CASSYSRQGIDTQYF
- TRBD2 TRBJ2-2 TRBV10-2 TGCGCCAGCAGGGCCGGGGTAGCGGGGGGGCCGAACACCGGGGAGCTGTTTTTT CASRAGVAGGPNTGELFF